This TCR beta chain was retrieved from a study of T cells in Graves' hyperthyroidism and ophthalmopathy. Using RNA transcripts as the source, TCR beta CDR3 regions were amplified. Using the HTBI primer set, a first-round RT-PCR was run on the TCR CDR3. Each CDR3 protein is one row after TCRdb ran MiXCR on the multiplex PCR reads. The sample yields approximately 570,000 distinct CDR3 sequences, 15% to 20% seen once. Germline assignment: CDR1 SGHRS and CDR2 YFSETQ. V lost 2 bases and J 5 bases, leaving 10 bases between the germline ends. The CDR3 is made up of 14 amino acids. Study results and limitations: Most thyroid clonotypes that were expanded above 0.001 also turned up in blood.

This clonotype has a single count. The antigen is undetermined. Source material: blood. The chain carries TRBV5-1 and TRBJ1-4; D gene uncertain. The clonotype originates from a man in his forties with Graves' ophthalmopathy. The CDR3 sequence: CASSFWWGNEKLFF. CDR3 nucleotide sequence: TGCGCCAGCAGCTTTTGGTGGGGAAATGAAAAACTGTTTTTT.